This T cell receptor beta chain originates from a study of blood T cell repertoires in COVID-19. Study information: Sites across the United States, Italy and Spain contributed samples from acute and convalescent COVID-19. Sample material is recorded as cDNA or gDNA derived from T cells, B-cell-depleted T cells, or PBMCs.

The CDR3 runs to 14 residues. Germline V gives CDR1 SGHAT, CDR2 FQNNGV. V lost 1 base to trimming and J lost 6 bases, with 13 bases between them. Authors' processing steps: For nucleated cells, counts were estimated from reference gene primer amplification. Here immunoSEQ multiplex PCR was the method, and the copy in TCRdb shows in-frame clones only, minus some. Clone size and V and J calls were adopted from that table, with D and trimming inferred from the DNA. The repertoire holds 88,000 or so clones, 85% seen once, with 3.5% to 4.5% in the top ten. The chain recombines TRBV11-2 with TRBJ2-7, with D possibly matching TRBD2 (7 bases). The sequenced sample was peripheral blood. This TCR came from a man aged 60 to 69 with acute or convalescent COVID-19. The CDR3 sequence is CASSLGGGEREQYF. The CDR3 coding sequence is TGTGCCAGCAGCTTAGGGGGGGGCGAACGCGAGCAGTACTTC.